Reported below is one TCR beta chain. This entry belongs to a study of blood T cell repertoires in COVID-19. Study at large: Spain, Italy and the United States supplied samples that represented acute and convalescent COVID-19. Sample material is recorded as cDNA or gDNA derived from T cells, B-cell-depleted T cells, or PBMCs.

Original analysis: Researchers report that nucleated cell counts were estimated from reference gene primer amplification. Profiling relied on immunoSEQ multiplex PCR, and the TCRdb table lists in-frame clones only, not all of them. For V, J and clone size, that table is used; D and trimming come from the DNA. The table has about 130,000 clones, 70% to 80% seen once. Specimen: peripheral blood. The receptor was derived from an older woman with COVID-19, enrolled during active disease.

CDR3 amino acids: CASSPGQGGGYTF. The CDR3 nucleotides are TGTGCCAGCAGCCCCGGACAGGGCGGTGGCTACACCTTC. The rearrangement joins TRBV16 to TRBJ1-2; 8 bases are shared with TRBD1. V lost 4 bases, J lost 7 bases, and 5 bases stayed unmatched. There are 13 residues in the CDR3. Germline V gene data show CDR1 as KGHSY and CDR2 as FQNENV.